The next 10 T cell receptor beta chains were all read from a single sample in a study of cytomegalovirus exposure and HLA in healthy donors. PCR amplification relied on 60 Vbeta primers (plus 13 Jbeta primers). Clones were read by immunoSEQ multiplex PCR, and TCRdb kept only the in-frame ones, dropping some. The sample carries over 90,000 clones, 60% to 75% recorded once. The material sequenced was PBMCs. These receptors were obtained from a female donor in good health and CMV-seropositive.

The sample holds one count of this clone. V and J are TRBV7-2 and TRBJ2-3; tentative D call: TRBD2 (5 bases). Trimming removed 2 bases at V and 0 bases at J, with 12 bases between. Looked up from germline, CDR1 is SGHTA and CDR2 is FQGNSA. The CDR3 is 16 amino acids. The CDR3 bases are TGTGCCAGCAGCTTACTAGCTGGTTCTAGCACAGATACGCAGTATTTT. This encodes CASSLLAGSSTDTQYF. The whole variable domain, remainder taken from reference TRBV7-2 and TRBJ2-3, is GAGVSQSPSNKVTEKGKDVELRCDPISGHTALYWYRQSLGQGLEFLIYFQGNSAPDKSGLPSDRFSAERTGGSVSTLTIQRTQQEDSAVYLCASSLLAGSSTDTQYFGPGTRLTVL.

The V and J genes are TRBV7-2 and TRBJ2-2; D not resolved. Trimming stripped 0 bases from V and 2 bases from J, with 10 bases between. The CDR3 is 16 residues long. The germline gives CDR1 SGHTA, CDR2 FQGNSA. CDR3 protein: CASSLAATVNTGELFF. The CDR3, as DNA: TGTGCCAGCAGCTTAGCCGCCACAGTTAACACCGGGGAGCTGTTTTTT.

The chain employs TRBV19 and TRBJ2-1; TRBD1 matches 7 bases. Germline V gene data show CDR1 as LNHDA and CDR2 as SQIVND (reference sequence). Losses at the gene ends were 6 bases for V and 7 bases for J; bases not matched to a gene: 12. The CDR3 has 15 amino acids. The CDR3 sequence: CASRGTALALNEQFF. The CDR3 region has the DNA TGTGCCAGTAGGGGGACAGCACTTGCCTTAAATGAGCAGTTCTTC. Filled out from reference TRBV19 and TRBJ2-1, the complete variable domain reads DGGITQSPKYLFRKEGQNVTLSCEQNLNHDAMYWYRQDPGQGLRLIYYSQIVNDFQKGDIAEGYSVSREKKESFPLTVTSAQKNPTAFYLCASRGTALALNEQFFGPGTRLTVL.

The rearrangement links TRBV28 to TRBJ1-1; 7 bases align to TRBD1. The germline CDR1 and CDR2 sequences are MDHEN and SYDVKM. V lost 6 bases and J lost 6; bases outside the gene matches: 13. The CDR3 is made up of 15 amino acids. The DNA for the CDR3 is TGTGCCAGCAGCAAGGGCCGGCGACAGGGCTCTGAAGCTTTCTTT. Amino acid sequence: CASSKGRRQGSEAFF.

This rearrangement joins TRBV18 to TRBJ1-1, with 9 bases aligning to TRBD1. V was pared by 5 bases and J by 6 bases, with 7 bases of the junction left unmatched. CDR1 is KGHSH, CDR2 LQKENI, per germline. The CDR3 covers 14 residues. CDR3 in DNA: TGTGCCAGCTCATCGCACAGGGGGCACGCTGAAGCTTTCTTT. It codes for CASSSHRGHAEAFF.

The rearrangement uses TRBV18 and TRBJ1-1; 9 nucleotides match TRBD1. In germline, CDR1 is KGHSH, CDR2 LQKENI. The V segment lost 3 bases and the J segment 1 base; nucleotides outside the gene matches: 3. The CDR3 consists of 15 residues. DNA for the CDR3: TGTGCCAGCTCACCCCTGGACAGGGGGAACACTGAAGCTTTCTTT. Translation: CASSPLDRGNTEAFF.

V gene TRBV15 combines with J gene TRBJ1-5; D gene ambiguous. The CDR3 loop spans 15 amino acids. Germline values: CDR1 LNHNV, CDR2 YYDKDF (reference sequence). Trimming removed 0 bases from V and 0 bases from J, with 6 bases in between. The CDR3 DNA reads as TGTGCCACCAGCAGAGACGGAGATAGCAATCAGCCCCAGCATTTT. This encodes CATSRDGDSNQPQHF.

In DNA form, the CDR3 reads TGTGCCAGCAGCCAGAGGGAAAGCACCGGGGAGCTGTTTTTT. Translating it yields CASSQRESTGELFF. The rearrangement uses TRBV14 and TRBJ2-2; TRBD2 might be the D (5 bases). CDR1 and CDR2 (germline): SGHDN, FVKESK. The CDR3 is made up of 14 amino acids. V was pared by 3 bases and J by 4 bases, with 9 bases between.

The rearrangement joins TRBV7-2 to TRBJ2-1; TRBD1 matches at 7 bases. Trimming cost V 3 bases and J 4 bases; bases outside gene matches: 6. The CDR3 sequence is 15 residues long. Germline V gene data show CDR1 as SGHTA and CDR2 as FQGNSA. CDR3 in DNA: TGTGCCAGCAGCTTCGAGGGGGCAGCGTACAATGAGCAGTTCTTC. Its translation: CASSFEGAAYNEQFF.

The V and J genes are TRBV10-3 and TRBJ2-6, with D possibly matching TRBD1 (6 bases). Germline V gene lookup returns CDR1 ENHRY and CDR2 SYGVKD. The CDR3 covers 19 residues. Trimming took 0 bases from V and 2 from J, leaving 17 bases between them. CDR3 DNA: TGTGCCATCAGTGAGTCGAGGGGCCGGGGACACCCTGGGGCCAACGTCCTGACTTTC. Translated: CAISESRGRGHPGANVLTF.